The 5 T cell receptor beta chains below come from one sample, sequenced in a study of cytomegalovirus exposure and HLA in healthy donors. Researchers ran the PCR with 60 Vbeta and 13 Jbeta primers. Produced via immunoSEQ multiplex PCR; TCRdb's table is partial and in-frame only. The sample carries 160,000 or so clones, around three quarters recorded once. The specimen sequenced was PBMCs. The source is a woman aged 35 to 49 in good health and CMV-seronegative.

The CDR3 coding sequence is TGTGCCAGCAGTTTACCCGGACAGGGGGGTGGACGGGTCAGTGGCTACACCTTC. Encoded protein: CASSLPGQGGGRVSGYTF. V and J are TRBV28 and TRBJ1-2; 10 bases are a match to TRBD1. Germline CDR1 is MDHEN and CDR2 is SYDVKM. This CDR3 spans 18 amino acids. With V trimmed by 2 bases and J by 7 bases, 16 bases remained unmatched.

This clone has just one count. The rearrangement uses TRBV7-7 and TRBJ2-5; 10 nucleotides match TRBD1. Trimming at V came to 5 bases and at J to 5 bases, leaving 8 bases not matched to a gene. Germline lookup yields CDR1 SSHAT and CDR2 FNYEAQ (reference sequence). The CDR3 loop spans 15 amino acids. CDR3 region: CASSRTGGFVETQYF. CDR3 DNA: TGTGCCAGCAGCCGGACAGGGGGATTTGTGGAGACCCAGTACTTC.

V usage is TRBV13 and J usage is TRBJ1-2; 8 nucleotides line up with TRBD1. Germline CDR1 PRHDT, CDR2 FYEKMQ (reference sequence). Trimming cost V 5 bases and J 3 bases; bases outside gene matches: 11. The CDR3 runs 16 residues. The CDR3 DNA reads as TGTGCCAGCAGCGAATCGACAGGGGCGGGGTACTATGGCTACACCTTC. It is translated as CASSESTGAGYYGYTF.

V is TRBV6-1 and J is TRBJ1-2; 7 nucleotides line up with TRBD1. Germline CDR1 is MNHNS and CDR2 is SASEGT. The V gene end was trimmed by 2 bases and the J gene end by 4 bases; junction bases not matched to a gene: 4. The CDR3 covers 14 residues. The CDR3 is CASSERGQSYGYTF. The CDR3 region has the DNA TGTGCCAGCAGTGAACGGGGACAGAGCTATGGCTACACCTTC.

This clone was detected a few times. The J gene is TRBJ1-2, the V gene TRBV19; 7 nucleotides align to TRBD1. The CDR3 consists of 16 residues. J was trimmed by 0 bases and V by 0 bases; bases with no gene match: 4. Germline values: CDR1 LNHDA, CDR2 SQIVND (reference sequence). Here the CDR3 reads CASSIEGTVTNYGYTF. In nucleotides, the CDR3 is TGTGCCAGTAGTATAGAAGGGACAGTTACTAACTATGGCTACACCTTC.